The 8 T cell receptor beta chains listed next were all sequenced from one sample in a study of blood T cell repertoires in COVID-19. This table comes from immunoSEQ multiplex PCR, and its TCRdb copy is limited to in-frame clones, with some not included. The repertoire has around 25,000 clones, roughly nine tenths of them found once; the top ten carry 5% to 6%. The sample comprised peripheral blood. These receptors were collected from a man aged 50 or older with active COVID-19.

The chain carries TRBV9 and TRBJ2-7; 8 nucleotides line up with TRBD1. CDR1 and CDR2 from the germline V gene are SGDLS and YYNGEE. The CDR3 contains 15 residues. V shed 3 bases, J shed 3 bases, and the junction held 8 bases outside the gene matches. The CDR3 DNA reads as TGTGCCAGCAGCGCCGAGACAGGGGTAGGCTACGAGCAGTACTTC. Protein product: CASSAETGVGYEQYF.

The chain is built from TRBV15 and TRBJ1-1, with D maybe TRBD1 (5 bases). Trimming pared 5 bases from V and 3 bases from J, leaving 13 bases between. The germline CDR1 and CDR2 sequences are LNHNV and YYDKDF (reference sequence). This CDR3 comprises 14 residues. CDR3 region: CATSPFGGDTEAFF. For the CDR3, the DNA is TGTGCCACCAGCCCCTTCGGAGGGGACACTGAAGCTTTCTTT.

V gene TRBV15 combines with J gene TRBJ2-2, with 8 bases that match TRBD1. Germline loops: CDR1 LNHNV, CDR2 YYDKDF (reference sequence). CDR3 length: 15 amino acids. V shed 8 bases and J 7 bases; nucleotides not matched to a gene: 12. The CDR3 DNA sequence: TGTGCCACCTCCGGCAGGGGGCATTCTGTCGGGGAGCTGTTTTTT. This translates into CATSGRGHSVGELFF.

The chain's CDR3 is CSANRGQPLNTEAFF. The CDR3 DNA follows: TGCAGCGCCAACAGGGGTCAACCTCTGAACACTGAAGCTTTCTTT. The chain employs TRBV29-1 and TRBJ1-1; 7 nucleotides align to TRBD1. Germline CDR1 is SQVTM and CDR2 is ANQGSEA. This CDR3 region has 15 residues. Losses at the gene ends were 7 bases for V and 0 bases for J; bases not matched to a gene: 11.

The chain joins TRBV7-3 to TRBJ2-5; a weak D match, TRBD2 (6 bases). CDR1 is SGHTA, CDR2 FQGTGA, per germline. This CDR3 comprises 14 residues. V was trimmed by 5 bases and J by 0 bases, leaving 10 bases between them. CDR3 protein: CASSQAGHQETQYF. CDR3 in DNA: TGTGCCAGCAGCCAAGCGGGCCACCAAGAGACCCAGTACTTC. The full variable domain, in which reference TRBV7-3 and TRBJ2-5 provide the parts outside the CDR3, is GAGVSQTPSNKVTEKGKYVELRCDPISGHTALYWYRQSLGQGPEFLIYFQGTGAADDSGLPNDRFFAVRPEGSVSTLKIQRTERGDSAVYLCASSQAGHQETQYFGPGTRLLVL.

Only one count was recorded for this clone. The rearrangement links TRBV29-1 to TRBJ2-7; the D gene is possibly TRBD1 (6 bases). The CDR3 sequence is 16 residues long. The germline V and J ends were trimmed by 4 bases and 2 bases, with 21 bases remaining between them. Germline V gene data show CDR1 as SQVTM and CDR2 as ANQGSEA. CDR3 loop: CSVARVSDSNPYEQYF. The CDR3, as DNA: TGCAGCGTTGCGAGAGTATCGGACAGTAACCCCTACGAGCAGTACTTC.

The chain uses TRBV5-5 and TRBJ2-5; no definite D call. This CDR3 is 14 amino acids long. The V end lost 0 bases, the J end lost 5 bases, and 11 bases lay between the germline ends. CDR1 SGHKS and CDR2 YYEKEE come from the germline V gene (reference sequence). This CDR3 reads CASSLDGAGETQYF. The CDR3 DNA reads TGTGCCAGCAGCTTGGATGGAGCCGGGGAGACCCAGTACTTC.

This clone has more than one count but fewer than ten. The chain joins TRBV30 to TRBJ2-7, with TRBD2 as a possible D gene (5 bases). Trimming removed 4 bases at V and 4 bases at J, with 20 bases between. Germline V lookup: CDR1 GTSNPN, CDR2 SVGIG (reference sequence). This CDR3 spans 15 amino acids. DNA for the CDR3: TGTGCCTGGAATAGAGGTCCCCGGGGAAGGTACGAGCAGTACTTC. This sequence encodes CAWNRGPRGRYEQYF.